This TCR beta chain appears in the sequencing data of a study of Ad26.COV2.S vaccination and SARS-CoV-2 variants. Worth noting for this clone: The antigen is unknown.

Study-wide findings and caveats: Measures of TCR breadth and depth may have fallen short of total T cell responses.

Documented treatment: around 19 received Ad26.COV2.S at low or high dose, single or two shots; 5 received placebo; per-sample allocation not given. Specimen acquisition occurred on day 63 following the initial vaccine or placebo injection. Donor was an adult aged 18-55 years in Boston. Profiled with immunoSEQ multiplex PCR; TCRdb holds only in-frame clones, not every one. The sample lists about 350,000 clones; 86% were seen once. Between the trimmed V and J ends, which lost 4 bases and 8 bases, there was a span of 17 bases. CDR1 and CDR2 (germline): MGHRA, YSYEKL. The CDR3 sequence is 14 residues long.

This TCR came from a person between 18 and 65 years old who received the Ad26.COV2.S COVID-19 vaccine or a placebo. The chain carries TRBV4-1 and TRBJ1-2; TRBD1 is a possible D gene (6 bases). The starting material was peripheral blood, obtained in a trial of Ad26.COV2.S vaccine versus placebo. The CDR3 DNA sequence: TGCGCCAGCAGCCCTAGCGACAGGCCCTCGGGCTACACCTTC. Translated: CASSPSDRPSGYTF.